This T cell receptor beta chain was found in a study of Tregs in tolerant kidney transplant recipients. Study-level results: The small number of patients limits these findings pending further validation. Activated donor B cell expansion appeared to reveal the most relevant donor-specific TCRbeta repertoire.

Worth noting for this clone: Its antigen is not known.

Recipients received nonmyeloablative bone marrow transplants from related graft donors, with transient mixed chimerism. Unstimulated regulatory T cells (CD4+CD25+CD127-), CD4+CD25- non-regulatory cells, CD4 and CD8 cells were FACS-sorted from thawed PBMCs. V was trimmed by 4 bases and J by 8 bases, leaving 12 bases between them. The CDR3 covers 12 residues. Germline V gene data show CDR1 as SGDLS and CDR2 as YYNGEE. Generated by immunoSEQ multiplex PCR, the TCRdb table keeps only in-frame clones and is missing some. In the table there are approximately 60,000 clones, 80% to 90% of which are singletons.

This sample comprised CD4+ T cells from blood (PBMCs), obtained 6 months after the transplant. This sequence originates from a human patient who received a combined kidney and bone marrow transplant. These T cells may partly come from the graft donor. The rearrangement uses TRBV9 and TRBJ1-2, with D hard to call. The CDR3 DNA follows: TGTGCCAGCAGCCCGACCGGGGTGGGCTACACCTTC. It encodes CASSPTGVGYTF.